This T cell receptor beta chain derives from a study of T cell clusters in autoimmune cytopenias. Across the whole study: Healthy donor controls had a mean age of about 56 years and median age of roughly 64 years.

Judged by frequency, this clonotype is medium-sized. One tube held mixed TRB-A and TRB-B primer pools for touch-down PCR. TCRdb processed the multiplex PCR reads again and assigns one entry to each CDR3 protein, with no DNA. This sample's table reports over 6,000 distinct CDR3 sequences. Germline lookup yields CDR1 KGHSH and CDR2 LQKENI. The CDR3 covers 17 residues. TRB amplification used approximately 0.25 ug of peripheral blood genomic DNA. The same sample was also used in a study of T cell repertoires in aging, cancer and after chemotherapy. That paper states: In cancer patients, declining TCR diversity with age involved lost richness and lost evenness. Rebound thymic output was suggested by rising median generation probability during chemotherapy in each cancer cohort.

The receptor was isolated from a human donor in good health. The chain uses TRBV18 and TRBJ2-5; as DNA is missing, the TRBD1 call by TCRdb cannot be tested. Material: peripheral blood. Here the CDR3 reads CASSHRNGPSTRETQYF.